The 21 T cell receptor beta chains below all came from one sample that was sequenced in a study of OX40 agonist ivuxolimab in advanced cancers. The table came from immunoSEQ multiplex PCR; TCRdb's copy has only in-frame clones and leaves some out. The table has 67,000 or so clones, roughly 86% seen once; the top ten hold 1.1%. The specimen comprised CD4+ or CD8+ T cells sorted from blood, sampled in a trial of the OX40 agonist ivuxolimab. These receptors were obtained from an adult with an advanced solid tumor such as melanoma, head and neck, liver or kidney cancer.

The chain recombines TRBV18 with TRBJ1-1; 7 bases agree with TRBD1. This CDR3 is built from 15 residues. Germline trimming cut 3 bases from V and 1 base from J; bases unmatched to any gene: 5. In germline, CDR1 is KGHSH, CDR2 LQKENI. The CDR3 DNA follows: TGTGCCAGCTCACCCGGGACAGAGACGAACACTGAAGCTTTCTTT. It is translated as CASSPGTETNTEAFF.

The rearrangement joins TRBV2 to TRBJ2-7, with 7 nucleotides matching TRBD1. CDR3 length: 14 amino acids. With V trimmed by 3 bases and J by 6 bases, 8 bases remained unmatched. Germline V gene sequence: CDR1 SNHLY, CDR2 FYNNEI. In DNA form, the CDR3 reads TGTGCCAGCAGTGAGCGACAGGGTGGTTTCGAGCAGTACTTC. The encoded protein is CASSERQGGFEQYF. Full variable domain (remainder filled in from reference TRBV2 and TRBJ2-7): EPEVTQTPSHQVTQMGQEVILRCVPISNHLYFYWYRQILGQKVEFLVSFYNNEISEKSEIFDDQFSVERPDGSNFTLKIRSTKLEDSAMYFCASSERQGGFEQYFGPGTRLTVT.

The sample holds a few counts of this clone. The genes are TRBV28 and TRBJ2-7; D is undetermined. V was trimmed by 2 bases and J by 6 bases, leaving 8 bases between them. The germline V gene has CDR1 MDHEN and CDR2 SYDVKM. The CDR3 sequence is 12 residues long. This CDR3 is CASSLEASEQYF. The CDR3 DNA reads TGTGCCAGCAGTTTAGAGGCCTCCGAGCAGTACTTC.

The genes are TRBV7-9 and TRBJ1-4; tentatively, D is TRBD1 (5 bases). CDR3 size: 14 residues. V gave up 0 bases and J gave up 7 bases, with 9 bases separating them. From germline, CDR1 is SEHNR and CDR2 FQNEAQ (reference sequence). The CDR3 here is CASSLASGTEKLFF. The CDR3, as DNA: TGTGCCAGCAGCTTAGCATCAGGGACTGAAAAACTGTTTTTT.

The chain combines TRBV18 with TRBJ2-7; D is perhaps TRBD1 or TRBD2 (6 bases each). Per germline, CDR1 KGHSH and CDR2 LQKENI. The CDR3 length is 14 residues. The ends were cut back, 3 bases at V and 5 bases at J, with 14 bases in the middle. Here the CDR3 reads CASSPPGGQNEQYF. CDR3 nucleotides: TGTGCCAGCTCACCCCCCGGGGGCCAGAACGAGCAGTACTTC.

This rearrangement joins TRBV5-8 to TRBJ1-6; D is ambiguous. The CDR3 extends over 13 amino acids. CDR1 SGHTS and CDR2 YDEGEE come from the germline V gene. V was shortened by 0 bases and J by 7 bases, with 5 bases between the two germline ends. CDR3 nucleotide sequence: TGTGCCAGCAGCTTGGATGGGAATTCACCCCTCCACTTT. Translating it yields CASSLDGNSPLHF.

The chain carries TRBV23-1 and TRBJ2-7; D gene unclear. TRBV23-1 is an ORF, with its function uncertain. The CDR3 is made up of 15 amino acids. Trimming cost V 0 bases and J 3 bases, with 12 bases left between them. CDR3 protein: CASSQSPTECYEQYF. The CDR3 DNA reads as TGCGCCAGCAGTCAATCCCCTACCGAGTGCTACGAGCAGTACTTC.

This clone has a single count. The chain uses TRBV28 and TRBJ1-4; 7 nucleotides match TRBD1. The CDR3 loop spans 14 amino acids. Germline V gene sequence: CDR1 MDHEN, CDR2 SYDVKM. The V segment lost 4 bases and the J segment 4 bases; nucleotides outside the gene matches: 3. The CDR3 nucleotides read TGTGCCAGCAGTTCGGGACAGTTTAATGAAAAACTGTTTTTT. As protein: CASSSGQFNEKLFF.

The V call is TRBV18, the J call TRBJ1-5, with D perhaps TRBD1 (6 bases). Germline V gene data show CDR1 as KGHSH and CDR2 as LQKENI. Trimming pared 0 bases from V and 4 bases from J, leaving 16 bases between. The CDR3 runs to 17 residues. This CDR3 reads CASSPPGRGVRNQPQHF. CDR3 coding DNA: TGTGCCAGCTCACCACCAGGCAGGGGTGTACGTAATCAGCCCCAGCATTTT.

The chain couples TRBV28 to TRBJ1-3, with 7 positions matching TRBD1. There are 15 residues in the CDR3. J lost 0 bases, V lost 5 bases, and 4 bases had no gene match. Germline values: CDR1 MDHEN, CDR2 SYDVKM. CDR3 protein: CASSHDRDSGNTIYF. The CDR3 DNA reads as TGTGCCAGCAGTCATGACAGGGACTCTGGAAACACCATATATTTT.

DNA of the CDR3: TGTGCCAGCCGCCCTAGCGGGACCCCCTACAATGAGCAGTTCTTC. It encodes CASRPSGTPYNEQFF. The chain carries TRBV6-5 and TRBJ2-1; 9 nucleotides match TRBD2. The V segment lost 8 bases and the J segment 2 bases; nucleotides outside the gene matches: 7. The germline V gene has CDR1 MNHEY and CDR2 SVGAGI. This CDR3 has 15 residues.

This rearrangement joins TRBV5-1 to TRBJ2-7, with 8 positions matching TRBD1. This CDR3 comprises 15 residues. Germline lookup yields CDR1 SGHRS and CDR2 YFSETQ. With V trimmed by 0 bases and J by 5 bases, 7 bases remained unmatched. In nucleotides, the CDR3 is TGCGCCAGCAGCTTGGGGGGGGACAGGTCCCACGAGCAGTACTTC. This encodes CASSLGGDRSHEQYF.

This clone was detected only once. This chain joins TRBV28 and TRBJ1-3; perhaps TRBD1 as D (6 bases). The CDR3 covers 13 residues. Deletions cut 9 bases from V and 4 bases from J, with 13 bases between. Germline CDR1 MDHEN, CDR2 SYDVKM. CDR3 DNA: TGTGCCAGTACTGCTCAGGGGGGAAACACCATATATTTT. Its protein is CASTAQGGNTIYF.

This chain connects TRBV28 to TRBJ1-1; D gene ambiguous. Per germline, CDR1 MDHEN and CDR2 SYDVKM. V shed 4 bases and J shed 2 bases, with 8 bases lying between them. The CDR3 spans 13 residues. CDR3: CASSSVTNTEAFF. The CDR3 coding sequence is TGTGCCAGCAGTTCCGTGACTAACACTGAAGCTTTCTTT.

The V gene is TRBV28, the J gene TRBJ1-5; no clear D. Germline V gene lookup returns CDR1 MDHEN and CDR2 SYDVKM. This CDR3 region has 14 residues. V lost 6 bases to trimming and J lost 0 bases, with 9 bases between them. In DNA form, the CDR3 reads TGTGCCAGCAGGCTCCTTAATAGCAATCAGCCCCAGCATTTT. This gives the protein CASRLLNSNQPQHF. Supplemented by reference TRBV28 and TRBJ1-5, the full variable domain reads DVKVTQSSRYLVKRTGEKVFLECVQDMDHENMFWYRQDPGLGLRLIYFSYDVKMKEKGDIPEGYSVSREKKERFSLILESASTNQTSMYLCASRLLNSNQPQHFGDGTRLSIL.

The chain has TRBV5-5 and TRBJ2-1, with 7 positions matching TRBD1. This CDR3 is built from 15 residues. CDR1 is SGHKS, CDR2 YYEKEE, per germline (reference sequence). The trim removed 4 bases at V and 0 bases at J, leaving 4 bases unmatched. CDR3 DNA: TGTGCCAGCAGCCCGGGACAGAACTCCTACAATGAGCAGTTCTTC. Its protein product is CASSPGQNSYNEQFF.

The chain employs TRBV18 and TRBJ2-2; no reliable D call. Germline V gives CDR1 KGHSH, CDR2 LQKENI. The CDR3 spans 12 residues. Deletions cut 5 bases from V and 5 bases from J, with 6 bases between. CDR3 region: CASSERTGELFF. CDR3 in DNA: TGTGCCAGCTCAGAGAGGACCGGGGAGCTGTTTTTT.

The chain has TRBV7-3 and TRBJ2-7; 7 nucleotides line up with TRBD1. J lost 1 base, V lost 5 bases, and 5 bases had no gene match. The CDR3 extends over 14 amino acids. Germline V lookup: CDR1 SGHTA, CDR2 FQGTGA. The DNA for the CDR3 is TGTGCCAGCAGCAGAGGACAGGCTTCCTACGAGCAGTACTTC. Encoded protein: CASSRGQASYEQYF.

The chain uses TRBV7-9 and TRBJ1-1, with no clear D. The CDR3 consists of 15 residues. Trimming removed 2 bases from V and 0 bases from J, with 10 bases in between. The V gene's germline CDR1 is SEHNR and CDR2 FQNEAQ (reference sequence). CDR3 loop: CASSLLGGLNTEAFF. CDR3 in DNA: TGTGCCAGCAGCTTACTCGGAGGGCTGAACACTGAAGCTTTCTTT.

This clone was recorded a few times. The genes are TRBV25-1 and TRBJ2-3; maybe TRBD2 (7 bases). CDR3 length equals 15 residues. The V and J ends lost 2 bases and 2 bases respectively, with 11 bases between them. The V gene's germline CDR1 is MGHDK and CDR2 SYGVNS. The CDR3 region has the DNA TGTGCCAGCAGTGAAGGGGGGGCTAACACAGATACGCAGTATTTT. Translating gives CASSEGGANTDTQYF.

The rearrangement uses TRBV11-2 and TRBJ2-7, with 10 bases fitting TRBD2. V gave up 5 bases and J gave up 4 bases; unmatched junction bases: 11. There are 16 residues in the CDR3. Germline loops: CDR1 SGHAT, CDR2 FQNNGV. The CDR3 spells CASSRGASGSRYEQYF. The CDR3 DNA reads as TGTGCCAGCAGCAGGGGAGCTAGCGGGAGTAGGTACGAGCAGTACTTC. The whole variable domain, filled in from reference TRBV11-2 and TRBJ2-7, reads EAGVAQSPRYKIIEKRQSVAFWCNPISGHATLYWYQQILGQGPKLLIQFQNNGVVDDSQLPKDRFSAERLKGVDSTLKIQPAKLEDSAVYLCASSRGASGSRYEQYFGPGTRLTVT.